This T cell receptor (beta chain) was captured in a study of T cells in Graves' hyperthyroidism and ophthalmopathy. Patients were excluded for uncontrolled infection, other autoimmune disease, pregnancy or lactation. Whole-study findings and limits: Ophthalmopathy was model-predicted a median approximately six months pre-onset. Ophthalmopathy was told apart from stable hyperthyroidism by a 13 V-J model. Within blood appeared most thyroid clonotypes that had expanded above 0.001.

Amplification targeted TCR beta CDR3 regions from RNA transcripts. Researchers ran a first-round RT-PCR on the TCR CDR3 using the HTBI primer set. Using its own MiXCR run on the multiplex PCR reads, TCRdb lists one record per CDR3 protein. This table holds more than 500,000 distinct CDR3 sequences, around 45% found once. The V gene's germline CDR1 is LGHDT and CDR2 YNNKEL (reference sequence). The CDR3 runs to 16 residues. Trimming stripped 1 base from V and 2 bases from J, with 9 bases between. This clonotype occurred many times. The antigen is unknown. Sequenced material: peripheral blood or thyroid tissue (not recorded which). The source of this sequence is an adult woman with Graves' disease, either hyperthyroidism or ophthalmopathy (not recorded which). The chain links TRBV3-1 to TRBJ2-6; tentatively, D is TRBD2 (6 bases). The CDR3 bases are TGTGCCAGCAGCCAAGTGGCGGGGACTGGGGCCAACGTCCTGACTTTC. Protein product: CASSQVAGTGANVLTF.